This T cell receptor (beta chain) stems from a study of monozygotic twins with inflammatory bowel disease. Via template switching, UMIs carrying a 6-nucleotide sample barcode were introduced. TCRdb processed the 5' RACE reads again and assigns one entry to each CDR3 protein, with no DNA. This sample's table has under 200,000 distinct CDR3 sequences. Material for sequencing was blood. The receptor's source is a human donor with ulcerative colitis or Crohn's disease, or a healthy co-twin of an affected twin (not recorded which).

The CDR3 spells CASSSLGTWTDDYEQYF. The V call is TRBV5-5, the J call TRBJ2-7; TCRdb indicates TRBD1, and absent DNA this call remains unverified. Germline CDR1 is SGHKS and CDR2 is YYEKEE (reference sequence). The CDR3 is made up of 17 amino acids.